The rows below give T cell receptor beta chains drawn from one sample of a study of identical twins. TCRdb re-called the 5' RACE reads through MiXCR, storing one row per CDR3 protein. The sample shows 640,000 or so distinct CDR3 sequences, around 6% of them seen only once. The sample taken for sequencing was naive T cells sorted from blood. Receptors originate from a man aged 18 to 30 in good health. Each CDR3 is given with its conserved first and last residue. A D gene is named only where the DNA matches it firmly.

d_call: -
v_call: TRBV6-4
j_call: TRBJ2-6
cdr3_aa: CASSDVALGANVLTF

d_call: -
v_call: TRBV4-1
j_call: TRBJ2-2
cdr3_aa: CASSHQAQRVRELFF

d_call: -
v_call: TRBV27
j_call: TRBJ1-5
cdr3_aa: CASSFMGQPQHF

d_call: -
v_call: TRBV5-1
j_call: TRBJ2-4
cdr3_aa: CASSLGGRVGDIQYF

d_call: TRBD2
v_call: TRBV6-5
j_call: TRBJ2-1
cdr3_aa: CASSYTRHLTSGVSEQFF

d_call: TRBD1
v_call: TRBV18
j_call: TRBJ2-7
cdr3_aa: CASSPGQGSYEQYF

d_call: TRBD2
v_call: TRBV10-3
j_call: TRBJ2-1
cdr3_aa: CAISAIAGGIYNEQFF

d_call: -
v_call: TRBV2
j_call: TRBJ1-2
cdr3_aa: CASSGGVYGYTF

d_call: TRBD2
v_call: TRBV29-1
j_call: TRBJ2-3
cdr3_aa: CSVVLAEDTDTQYF

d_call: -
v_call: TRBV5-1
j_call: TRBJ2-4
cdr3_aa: CASSVETKNIQYF

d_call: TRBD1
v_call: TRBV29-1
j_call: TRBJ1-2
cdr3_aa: CSVRDRDFYGYTF

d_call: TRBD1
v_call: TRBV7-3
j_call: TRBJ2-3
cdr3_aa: CASSPTGGSTDTQYF

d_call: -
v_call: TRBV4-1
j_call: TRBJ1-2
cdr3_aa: CASSQGGSPYRGYTF

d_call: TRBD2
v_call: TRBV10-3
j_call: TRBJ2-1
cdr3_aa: CAITAGLAGYNEQFF

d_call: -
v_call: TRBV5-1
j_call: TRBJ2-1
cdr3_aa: CASSLGVGLDYNEQFF

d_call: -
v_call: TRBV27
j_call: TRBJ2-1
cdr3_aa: CASKGLVHEQFF

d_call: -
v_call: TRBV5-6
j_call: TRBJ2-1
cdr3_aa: CASSGNGPGQFF

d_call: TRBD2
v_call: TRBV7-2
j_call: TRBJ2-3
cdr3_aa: CASSLERLAVLTDTQYF

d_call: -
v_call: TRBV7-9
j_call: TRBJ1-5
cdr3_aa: CASSLATSNQPQHF

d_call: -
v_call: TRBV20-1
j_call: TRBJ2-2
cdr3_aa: CSASSGDGGELFF

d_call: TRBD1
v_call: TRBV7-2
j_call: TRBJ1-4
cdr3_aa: CASSLTGSLGEKLFF

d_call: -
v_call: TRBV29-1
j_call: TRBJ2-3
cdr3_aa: CSVGDTRPDTQYF

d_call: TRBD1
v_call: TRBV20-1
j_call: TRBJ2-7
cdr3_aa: CSARDGTDFYEQYF

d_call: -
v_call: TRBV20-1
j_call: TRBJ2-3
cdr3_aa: CSARDKRLSTDTQYF

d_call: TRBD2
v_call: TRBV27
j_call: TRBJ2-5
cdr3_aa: CASIIVEGGRETQYF

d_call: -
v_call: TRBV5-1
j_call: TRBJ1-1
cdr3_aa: CASSPITGTTEAFF

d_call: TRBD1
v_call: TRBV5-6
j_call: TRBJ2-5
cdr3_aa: CASSLSKGQGPGETQYF

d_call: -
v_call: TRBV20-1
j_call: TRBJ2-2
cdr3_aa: CSARESSANTGELFF

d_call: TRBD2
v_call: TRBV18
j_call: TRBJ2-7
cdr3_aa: CASSPLAGGVYEQYF

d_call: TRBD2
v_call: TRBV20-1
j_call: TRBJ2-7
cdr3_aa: CSASGRAYEQYF

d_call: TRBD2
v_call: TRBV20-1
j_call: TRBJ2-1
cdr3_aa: CSATRLAGHPYNEQFF

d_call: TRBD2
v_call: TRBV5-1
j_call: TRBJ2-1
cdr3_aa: CASSTEGLVGNEQFF

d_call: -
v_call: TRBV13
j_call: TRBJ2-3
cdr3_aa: CASSHITDTQYF

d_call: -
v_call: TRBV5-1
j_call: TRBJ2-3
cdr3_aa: CASSAPTVPGGTDTQYF

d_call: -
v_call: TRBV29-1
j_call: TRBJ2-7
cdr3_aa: CSVGQTYEQYF

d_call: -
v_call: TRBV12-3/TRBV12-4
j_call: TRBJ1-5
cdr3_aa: CASRGQLGQPQHF

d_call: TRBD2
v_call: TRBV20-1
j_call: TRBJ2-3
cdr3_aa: CSASVPLAGGPFDTQYF

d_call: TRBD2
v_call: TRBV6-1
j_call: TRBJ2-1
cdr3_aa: CASSEVLAGYYNEQFF

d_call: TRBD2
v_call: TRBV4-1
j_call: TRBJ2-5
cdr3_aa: CASSPEGGGRKTQYF

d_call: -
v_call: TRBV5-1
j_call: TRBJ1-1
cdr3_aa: CASSTPDRGVNTEAFF

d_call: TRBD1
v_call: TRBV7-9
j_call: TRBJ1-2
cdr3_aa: CASSQSGQSYGYTF

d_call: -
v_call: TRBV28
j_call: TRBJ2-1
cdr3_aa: CASSPLSYNEQFFGPGLQFF

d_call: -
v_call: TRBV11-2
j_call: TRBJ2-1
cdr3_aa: CASSPHVSGANYNEQFF

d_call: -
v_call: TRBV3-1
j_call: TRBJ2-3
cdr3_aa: CASSQGRRSWGDTQYF

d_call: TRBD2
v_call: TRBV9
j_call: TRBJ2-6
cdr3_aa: CASSVELAGGRANVLTF

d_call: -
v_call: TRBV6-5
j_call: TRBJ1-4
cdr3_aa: CASSYTGSSNEKLFF

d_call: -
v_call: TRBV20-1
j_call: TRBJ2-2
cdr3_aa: CSARDSANTGELFF